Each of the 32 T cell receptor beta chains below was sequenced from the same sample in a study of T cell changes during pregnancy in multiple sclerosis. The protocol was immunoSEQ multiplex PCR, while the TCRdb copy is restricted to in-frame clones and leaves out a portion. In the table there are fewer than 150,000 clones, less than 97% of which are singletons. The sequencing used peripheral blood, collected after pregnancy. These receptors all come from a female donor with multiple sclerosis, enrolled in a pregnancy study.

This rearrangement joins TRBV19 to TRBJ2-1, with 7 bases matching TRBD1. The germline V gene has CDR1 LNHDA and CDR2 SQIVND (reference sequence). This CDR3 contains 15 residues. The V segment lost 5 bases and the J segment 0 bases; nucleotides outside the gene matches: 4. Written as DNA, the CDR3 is TGTGCCAGTAGTCACAGGGGTAGCTCCTACAATGAGCAGTTCTTC. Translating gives CASSHRGSSYNEQFF. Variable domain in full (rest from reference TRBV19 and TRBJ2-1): DGGITQSPKYLFRKEGQNVTLSCEQNLNHDAMYWYRQDPGQGLRLIYYSQIVNDFQKGDIAEGYSVSREKKESFPLTVTSAQKNPTAFYLCASSHRGSSYNEQFFGPGTRLTVL.

The CDR3 here is CASSLGASMTDTQYF. The CDR3 region has the DNA TGTGCCAGCAGCTTAGGGGCTAGCATGACAGATACGCAGTATTTT. This chain connects TRBV7-9 to TRBJ2-3; a weak D match, TRBD2 (5 bases). V was pared by 1 base and J by 3 bases, with 11 bases between. Germline-derived CDR1 and CDR2 are SEHNR and FQNEAQ (reference sequence). The CDR3 spans 15 residues.

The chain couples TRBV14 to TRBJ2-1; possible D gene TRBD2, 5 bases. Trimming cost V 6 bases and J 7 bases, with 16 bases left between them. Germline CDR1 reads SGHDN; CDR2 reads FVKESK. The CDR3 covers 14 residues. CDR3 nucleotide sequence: TGTGCCAGCAGGCGGACTGGTGGAGCGAATGAGCAGTTCTTC. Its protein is CASRRTGGANEQFF.

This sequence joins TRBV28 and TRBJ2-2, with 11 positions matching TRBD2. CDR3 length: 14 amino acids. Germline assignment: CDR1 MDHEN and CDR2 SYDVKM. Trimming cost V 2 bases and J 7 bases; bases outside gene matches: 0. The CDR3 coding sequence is TGTGCCAGCAGTTTAGGACTAGCGGGCGGGGAGCTGTTTTTT. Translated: CASSLGLAGGELFF.

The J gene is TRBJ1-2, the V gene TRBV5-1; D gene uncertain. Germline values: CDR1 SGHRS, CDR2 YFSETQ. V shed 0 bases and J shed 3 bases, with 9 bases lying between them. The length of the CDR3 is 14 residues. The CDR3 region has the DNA TGCGCCAGCAGCTTGGCGGGGTTCGACTATGGCTACACCTTC. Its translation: CASSLAGFDYGYTF.

DNA of the CDR3: TGTGCCAGCAGCCAAGGGTGGGGAGATTACAATGAGCAGTTCTTC. Its protein product is CASSQGWGDYNEQFF. The rearrangement uses TRBV14 and TRBJ2-1, with D maybe TRBD2 (5 bases). This CDR3 contains 15 residues. The germline gives CDR1 SGHDN, CDR2 FVKESK. V gave up 1 base and J gave up 4 bases, with 11 bases separating them.

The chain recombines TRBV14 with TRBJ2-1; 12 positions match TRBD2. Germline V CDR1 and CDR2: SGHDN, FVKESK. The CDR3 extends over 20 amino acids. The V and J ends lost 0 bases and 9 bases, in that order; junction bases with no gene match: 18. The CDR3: CASSQDLGFLAGGTYGEQFF. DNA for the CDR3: TGTGCCAGCAGCCAAGATCTAGGGTTCCTAGCGGGAGGGACTTATGGTGAGCAGTTCTTC.

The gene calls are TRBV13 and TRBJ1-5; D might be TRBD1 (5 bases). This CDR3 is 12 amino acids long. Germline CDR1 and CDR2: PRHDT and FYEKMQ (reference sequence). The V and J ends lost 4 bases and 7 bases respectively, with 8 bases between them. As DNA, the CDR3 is TGTGCCAGCAGCTCCACAGGACAGCCCCAGCATTTT. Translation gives CASSSTGQPQHF.

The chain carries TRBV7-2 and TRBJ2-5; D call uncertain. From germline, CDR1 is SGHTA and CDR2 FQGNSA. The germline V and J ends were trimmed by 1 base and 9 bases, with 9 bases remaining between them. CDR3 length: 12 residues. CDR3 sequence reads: CASSLELRAQYF. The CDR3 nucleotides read TGTGCCAGCAGCTTAGAATTGAGAGCCCAGTACTTC.

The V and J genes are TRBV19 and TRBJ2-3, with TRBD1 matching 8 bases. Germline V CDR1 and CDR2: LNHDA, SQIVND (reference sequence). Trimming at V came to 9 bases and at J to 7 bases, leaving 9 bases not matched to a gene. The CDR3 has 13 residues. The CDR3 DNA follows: TGTGCCAGCCGGGGACAGGTAACTTATACGCAGTATTTT. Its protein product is CASRGQVTYTQYF.

The CDR3 DNA is TGTGCCTATAAAGGCGCGGGTGTTAACAATGAGCAGTTCTTC. As protein: CAYKGAGVNNEQFF. The chain combines TRBV5-4 with TRBJ2-1; D possibly corresponds to TRBD2 (5 bases). Germline CDR1 and CDR2: SGHNT and YYREEE (reference sequence). V lost 10 bases and J lost 5, with 19 bases in between. The CDR3 spans 14 residues.

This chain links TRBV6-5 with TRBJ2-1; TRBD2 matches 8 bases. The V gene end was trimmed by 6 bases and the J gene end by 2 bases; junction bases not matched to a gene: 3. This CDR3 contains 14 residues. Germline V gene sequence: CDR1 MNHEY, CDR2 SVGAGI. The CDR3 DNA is TGTGCCAGCAGGCGACTAGCGACCTACAATGAGCAGTTCTTC. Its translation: CASRRLATYNEQFF.

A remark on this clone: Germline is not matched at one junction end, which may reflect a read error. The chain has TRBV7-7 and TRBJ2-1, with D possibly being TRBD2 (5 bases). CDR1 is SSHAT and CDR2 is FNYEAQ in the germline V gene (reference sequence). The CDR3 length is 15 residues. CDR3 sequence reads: CASSRDAGDGNEQFF. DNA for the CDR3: TGTGCTAGCAGCCGTGACGCCGGGGATGGCAATGAGCAGTTCTTC.

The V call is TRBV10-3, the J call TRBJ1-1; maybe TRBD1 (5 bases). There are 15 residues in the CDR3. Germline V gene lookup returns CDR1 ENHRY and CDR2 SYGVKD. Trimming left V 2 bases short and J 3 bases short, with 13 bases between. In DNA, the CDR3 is TGTGCCATCAGTGAGCTGCTCAGGGATGACACTGAAGCTTTCTTT. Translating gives CAISELLRDDTEAFF.

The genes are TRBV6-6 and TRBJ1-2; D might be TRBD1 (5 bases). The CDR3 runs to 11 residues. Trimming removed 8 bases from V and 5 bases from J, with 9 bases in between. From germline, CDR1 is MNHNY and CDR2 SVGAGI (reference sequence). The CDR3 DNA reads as TGTGCCAGCTTATCAGGGTATGGCTACACCTTC. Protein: CASLSGYGYTF.

The CDR3 loop is CASSLRGGPTKEQYF. The CDR3 DNA reads as TGTGCCAGCAGCTTAAGGGGCGGCCCAACTAAGGAGCAGTACTTC. This chain links TRBV7-3 with TRBJ2-7; D is possibly TRBD1 (5 bases). The CDR3 runs 15 residues. With 1 base removed from V and 7 bases from J, the gap between germline ends came to 17 bases. The V gene's germline CDR1 is SGHTA and CDR2 FQGTGA.

The CDR3 region is CASSPRTGSYGYTF. In DNA, the CDR3 is TGTGCCAGCTCACCTAGGACAGGGAGCTATGGCTACACCTTC. V usage is TRBV18 and J usage is TRBJ1-2, with 8 bases identical to TRBD1. This CDR3 has 14 residues. Germline CDR1 reads KGHSH; CDR2 reads LQKENI. With 3 bases clipped from V and 4 bases from J, the junction kept 4 bases outside the gene matches.

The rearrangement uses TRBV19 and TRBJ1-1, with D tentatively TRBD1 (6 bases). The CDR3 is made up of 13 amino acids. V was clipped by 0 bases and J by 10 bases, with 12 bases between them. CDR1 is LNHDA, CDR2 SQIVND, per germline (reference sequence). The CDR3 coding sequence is TGTGCCAGTAGTATAGATCCAGGGGTAGGAGCTTTCTTT. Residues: CASSIDPGVGAFF.

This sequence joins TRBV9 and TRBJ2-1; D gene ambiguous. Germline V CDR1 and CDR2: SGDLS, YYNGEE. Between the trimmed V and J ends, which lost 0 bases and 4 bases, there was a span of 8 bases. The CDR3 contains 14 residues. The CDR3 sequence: CASSVEHYYNEQFF. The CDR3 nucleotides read TGTGCCAGCAGCGTAGAACACTATTACAATGAGCAGTTCTTC.

The CDR3 here is CASRLDPGQGTDTQYF. DNA for the CDR3: TGTGCCAGCAGACTCGACCCGGGACAGGGCACAGATACGCAGTATTTT. The chain combines TRBV28 with TRBJ2-3; 8 bases map to TRBD1. After removal of 6 bases from V and 1 base from J, the junction contained 9 bases not matched to a gene. This CDR3 comprises 16 residues. CDR1 is MDHEN and CDR2 is SYDVKM in the germline V gene. Complete variable domain (other parts from reference TRBV28 and TRBJ2-3): DVKVTQSSRYLVKRTGEKVFLECVQDMDHENMFWYRQDPGLGLRLIYFSYDVKMKEKGDIPEGYSVSREKKERFSLILESASTNQTSMYLCASRLDPGQGTDTQYFGPGTRLTVL.

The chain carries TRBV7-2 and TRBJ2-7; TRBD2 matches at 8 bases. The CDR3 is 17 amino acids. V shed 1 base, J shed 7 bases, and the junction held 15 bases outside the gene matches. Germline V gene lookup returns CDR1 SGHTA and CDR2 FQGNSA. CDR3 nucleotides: TGTGCCAGCAGCTTAGGGGAGGCCGGGAGGGCCCGATCGGAGCAGTACTTC. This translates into CASSLGEAGRARSEQYF. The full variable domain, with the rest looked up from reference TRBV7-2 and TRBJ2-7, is GAGVSQSPSNKVTEKGKDVELRCDPISGHTALYWYRQSLGQGLEFLIYFQGNSAPDKSGLPSDRFSAERTGGSVSTLTIQRTQQEDSAVYLCASSLGEAGRARSEQYFGPGTRLTVT.

The CDR3 DNA sequence: TGCGCCAGCAGCCAAGTTGGGGCAGGGGTCGCGAACACTGAAGCTTTCTTT. It specifies CASSQVGAGVANTEAFF. The rearrangement links TRBV4-1 to TRBJ1-1, with D possibly TRBD1 on 6 matching bases. The CDR3 runs to 17 residues. Trimming removed 1 base at V and 1 base at J, with 16 bases between. Germline V gene sequence: CDR1 MGHRA, CDR2 YSYEKL.

The CDR3 region has the DNA TGCGCCAGCAGCGGGACTAGCGGGGTCTACGAGCAGTACTTC. It codes for CASSGTSGVYEQYF. V usage is TRBV5-1 and J usage is TRBJ2-7; 13 bases map to TRBD2. There are 14 residues in the CDR3. From germline, CDR1 is SGHRS and CDR2 YFSETQ. The V gene end was trimmed by 4 bases and the J gene end by 3 bases; junction bases not matched to a gene: 1.

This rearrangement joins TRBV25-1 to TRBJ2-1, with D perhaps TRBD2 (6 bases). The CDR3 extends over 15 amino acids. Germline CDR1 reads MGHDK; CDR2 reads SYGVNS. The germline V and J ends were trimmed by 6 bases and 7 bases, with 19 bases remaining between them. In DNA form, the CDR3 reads TGTGCCAGCAGCCCTGGGGGGTCGGTCGGAAATGAGCAGTTCTTC. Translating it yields CASSPGGSVGNEQFF.

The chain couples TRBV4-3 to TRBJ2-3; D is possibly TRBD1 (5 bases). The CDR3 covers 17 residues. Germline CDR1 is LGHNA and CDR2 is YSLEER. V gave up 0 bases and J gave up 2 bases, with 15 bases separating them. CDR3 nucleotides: TGCGCCAGCAGCCAAGATTCGGCAGGACATCACACAGATACGCAGTATTTT. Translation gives CASSQDSAGHHTDTQYF.

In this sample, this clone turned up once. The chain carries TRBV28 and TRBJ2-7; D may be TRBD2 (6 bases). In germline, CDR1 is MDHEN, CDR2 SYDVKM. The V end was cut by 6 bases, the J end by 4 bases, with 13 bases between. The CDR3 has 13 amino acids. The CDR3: CASSHGGRYEQYF. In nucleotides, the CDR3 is TGTGCCAGCAGCCATGGGGGGAGGTACGAGCAGTACTTC.

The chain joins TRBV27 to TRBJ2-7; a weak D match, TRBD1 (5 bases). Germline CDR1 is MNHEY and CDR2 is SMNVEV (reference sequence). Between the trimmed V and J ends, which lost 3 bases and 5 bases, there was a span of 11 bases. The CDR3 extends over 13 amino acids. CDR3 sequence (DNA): TGTGCCAGCAGTTTGGGGCCCCACAACGAGCAGTACTTC. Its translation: CASSLGPHNEQYF.

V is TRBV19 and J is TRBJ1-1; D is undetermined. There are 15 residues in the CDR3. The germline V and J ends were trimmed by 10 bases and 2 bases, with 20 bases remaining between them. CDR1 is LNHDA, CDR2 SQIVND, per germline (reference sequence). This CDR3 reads CATRPGISLNTEAFF. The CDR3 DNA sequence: TGTGCCACCAGGCCGGGGATTTCGTTAAACACTGAAGCTTTCTTT.

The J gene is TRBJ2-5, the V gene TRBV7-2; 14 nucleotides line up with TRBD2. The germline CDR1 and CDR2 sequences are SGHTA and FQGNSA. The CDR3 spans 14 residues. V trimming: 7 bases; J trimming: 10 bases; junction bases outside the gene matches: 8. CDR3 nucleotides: TGTGCCAGCAACCAGGGACTAGCGGGAGTAGGCCAGTACTTC. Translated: CASNQGLAGVGQYF.

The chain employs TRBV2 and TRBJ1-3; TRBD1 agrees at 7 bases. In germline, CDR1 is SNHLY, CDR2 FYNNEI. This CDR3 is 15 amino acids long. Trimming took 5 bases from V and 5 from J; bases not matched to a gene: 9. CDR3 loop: CASSFGQAARNTIYF. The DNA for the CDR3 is TGTGCCAGCAGTTTCGGACAGGCTGCTAGAAACACCATATATTTT.

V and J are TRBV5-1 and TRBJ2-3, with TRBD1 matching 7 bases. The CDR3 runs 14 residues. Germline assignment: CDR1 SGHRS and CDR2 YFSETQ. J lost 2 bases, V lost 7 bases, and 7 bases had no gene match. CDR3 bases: TGCGCCAGCGCTCTGGGACAGCCCACAGATACGCAGTATTTT. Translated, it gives CASALGQPTDTQYF.

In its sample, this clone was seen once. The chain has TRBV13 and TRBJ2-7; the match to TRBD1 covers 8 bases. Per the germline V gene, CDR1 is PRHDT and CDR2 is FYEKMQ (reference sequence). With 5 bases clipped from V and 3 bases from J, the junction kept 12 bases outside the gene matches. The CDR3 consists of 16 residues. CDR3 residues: CASSHRQGNADYEQYF. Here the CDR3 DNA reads TGTGCCAGCAGCCACAGACAGGGGAACGCAGACTACGAGCAGTACTTC.